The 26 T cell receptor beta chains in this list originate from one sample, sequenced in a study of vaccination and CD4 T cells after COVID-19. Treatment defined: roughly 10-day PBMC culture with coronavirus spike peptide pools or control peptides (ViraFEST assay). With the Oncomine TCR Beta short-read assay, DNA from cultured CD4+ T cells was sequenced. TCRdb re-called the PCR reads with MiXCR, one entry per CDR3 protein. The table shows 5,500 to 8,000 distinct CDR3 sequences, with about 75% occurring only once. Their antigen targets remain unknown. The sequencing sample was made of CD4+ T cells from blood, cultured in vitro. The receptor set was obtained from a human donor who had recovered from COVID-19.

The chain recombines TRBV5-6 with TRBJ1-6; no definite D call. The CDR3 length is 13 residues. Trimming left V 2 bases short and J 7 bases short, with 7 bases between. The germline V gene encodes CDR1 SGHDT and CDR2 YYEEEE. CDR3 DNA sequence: TGTGCCAGCAGCTTTTCTGGGAATTCACCCCTCCACTTT. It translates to CASSFSGNSPLHF. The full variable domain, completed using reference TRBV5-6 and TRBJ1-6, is DAGVTQSPTHLIKTRGQQVTLRCSPKSGHDTVSWYQQALGQGPQFIFQYYEEEERQRGNFPDRFSGHQFPNYSSELNVNALLLGDSALYLCASSFSGNSPLHFGNGTRLTVT.

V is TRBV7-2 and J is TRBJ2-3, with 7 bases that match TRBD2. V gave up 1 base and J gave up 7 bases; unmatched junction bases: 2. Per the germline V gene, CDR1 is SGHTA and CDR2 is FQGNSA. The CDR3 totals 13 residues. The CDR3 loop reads CASSLVGGNTQYF. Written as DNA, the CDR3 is TGTGCCAGCAGCTTAGTGGGAGGGAATACGCAGTATTTT.

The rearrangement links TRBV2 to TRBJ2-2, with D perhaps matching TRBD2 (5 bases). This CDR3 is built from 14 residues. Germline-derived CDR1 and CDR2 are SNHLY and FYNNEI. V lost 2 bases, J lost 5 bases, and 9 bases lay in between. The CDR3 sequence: CASSELPGTGELFF. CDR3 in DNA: TGTGCCAGCAGTGAACTTCCGGGGACCGGGGAGCTGTTTTTT.

CDR3 DNA sequence: TGTGCCAGCACCCTTCTGGGGGGCTTTCGTGGGGCCAACGTCCTGACTTTC. Translating gives CASTLLGGFRGANVLTF. The J gene is TRBJ2-6, the V gene TRBV27; D may match TRBD1 or TRBD2 (6 bases each). Germline V CDR1 and CDR2: MNHEY, SMNVEV (reference sequence). Trimming pared 7 bases from V and 3 bases from J, leaving 19 bases between. CDR3 length: 17 residues.

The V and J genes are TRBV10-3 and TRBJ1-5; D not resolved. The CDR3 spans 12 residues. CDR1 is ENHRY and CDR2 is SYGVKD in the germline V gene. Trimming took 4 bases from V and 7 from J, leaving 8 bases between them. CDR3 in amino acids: CAISVPGQPQHF. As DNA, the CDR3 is TGTGCCATCAGTGTCCCGGGACAGCCCCAGCATTTT.

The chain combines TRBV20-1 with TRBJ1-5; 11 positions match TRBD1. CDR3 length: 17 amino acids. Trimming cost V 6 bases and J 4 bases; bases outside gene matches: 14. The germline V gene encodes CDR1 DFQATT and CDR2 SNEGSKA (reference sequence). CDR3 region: CSASVSGTGGINQPQHF. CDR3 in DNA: TGCAGTGCCAGTGTTTCAGGGACAGGGGGGATTAATCAGCCCCAGCATTTT.

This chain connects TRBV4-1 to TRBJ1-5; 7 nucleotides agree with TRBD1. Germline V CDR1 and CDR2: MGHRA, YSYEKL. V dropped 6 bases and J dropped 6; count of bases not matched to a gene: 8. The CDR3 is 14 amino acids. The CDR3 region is CASSSGGNSQPQHF. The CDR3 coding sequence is TGCGCCAGCAGTTCAGGGGGAAACAGTCAGCCCCAGCATTTT.

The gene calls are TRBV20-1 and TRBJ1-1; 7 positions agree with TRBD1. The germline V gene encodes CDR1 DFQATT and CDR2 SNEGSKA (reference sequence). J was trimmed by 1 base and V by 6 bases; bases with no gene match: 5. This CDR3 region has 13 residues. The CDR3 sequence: CSAPHRGNTEAFF. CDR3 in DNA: TGCAGTGCCCCCCACAGGGGGAACACTGAAGCTTTCTTT.

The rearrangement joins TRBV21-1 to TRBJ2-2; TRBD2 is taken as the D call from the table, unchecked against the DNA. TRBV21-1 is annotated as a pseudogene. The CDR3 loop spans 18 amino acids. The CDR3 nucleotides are TGTGCCAGCGCAGGCCAACTAGCGGGAGGTTCAAACACCGGGGAGCTGTTTTTT. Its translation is CASAGQLAGGSNTGELFF.

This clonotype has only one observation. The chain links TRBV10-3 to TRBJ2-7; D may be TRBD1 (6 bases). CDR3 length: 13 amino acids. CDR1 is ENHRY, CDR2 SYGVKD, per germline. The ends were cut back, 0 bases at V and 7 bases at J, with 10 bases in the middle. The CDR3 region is CAISESTGWEQYF. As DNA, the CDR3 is TGTGCCATCAGTGAGTCGACAGGATGGGAGCAGTACTTC.

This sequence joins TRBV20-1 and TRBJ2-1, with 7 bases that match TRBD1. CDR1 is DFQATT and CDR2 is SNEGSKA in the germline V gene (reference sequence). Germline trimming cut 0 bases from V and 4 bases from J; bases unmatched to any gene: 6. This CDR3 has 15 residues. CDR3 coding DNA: TGCAGTGCTAGAGAGATTACAGGGGCTTACAATGAGCAGTTCTTC. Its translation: CSAREITGAYNEQFF.

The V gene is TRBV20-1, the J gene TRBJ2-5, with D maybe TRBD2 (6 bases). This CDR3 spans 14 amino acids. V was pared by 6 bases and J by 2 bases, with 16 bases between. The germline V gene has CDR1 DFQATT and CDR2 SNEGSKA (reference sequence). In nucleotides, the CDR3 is TGCAGTGCCCTCCGGTTTAGCGGTCAAGAGACCCAGTACTTC. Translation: CSALRFSGQETQYF.

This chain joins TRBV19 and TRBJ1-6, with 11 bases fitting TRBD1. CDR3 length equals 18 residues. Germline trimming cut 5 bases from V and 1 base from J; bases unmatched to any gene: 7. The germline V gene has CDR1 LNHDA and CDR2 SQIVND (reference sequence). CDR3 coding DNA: TGTGCCAGTAGTCTCCAAGGACAGGGGGCATCCTATAATTCACCCCTCCACTTT. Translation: CASSLQGQGASYNSPLHF.

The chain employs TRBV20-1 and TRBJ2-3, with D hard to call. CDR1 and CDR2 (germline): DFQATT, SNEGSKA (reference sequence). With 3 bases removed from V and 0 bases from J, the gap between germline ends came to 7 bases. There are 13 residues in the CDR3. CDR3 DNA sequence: TGCAGTGCTAGGATCACTAGCACAGATACGCAGTATTTT. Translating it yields CSARITSTDTQYF.

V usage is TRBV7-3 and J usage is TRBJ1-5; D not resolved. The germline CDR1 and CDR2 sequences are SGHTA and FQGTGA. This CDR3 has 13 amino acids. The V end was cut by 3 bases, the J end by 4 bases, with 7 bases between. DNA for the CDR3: TGTGCCAGCAGCTTCCAGCCTAATCAGCCCCAGCATTTT. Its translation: CASSFQPNQPQHF.

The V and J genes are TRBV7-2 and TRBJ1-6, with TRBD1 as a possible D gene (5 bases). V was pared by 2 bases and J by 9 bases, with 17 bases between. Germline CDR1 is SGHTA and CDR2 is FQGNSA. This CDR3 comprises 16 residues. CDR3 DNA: TGTGCCAGCAGCTTAAAGTGGGCAGGGTTGGTTTCACCCCTCCACTTT. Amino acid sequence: CASSLKWAGLVSPLHF.

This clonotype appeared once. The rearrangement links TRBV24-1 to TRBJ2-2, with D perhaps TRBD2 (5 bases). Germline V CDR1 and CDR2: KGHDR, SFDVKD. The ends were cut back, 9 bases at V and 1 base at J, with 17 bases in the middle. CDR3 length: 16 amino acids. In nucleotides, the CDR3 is TGTGCCACCGGTGCGGGTGTACAGTGGAACACCGGGGAGCTGTTTTTT. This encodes CATGAGVQWNTGELFF.

CDR3 region: CASSSSREETQYF. CDR3 DNA: TGTGCCAGCAGCTCCTCTAGGGAAGAGACCCAGTACTTC. The chain recombines TRBV2 with TRBJ2-7; no clear D. The end of the DNA aligns better with TRBJ2-5, so the J call may be wrong. The germline V gene encodes CDR1 SNHLY and CDR2 FYNNEI. CDR3 length equals 13 residues.

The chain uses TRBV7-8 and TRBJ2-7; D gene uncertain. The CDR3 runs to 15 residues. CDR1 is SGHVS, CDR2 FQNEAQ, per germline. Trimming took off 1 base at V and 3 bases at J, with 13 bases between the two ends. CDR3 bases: TGTGCCAGCAGCTTAGTCAGTAGTGCCTACTACGAGCAGTACTTC. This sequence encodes CASSLVSSAYYEQYF. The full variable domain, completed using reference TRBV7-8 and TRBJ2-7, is GAGVSQSPRYKVAKRGQDVALRCDPISGHVSLFWYQQALGQGPEFLTYFQNEAQLDKSGLPSDRFFAERPEGSVSTLKIQRTQQEDSAVYLCASSLVSSAYYEQYFGPGTRLTVT.

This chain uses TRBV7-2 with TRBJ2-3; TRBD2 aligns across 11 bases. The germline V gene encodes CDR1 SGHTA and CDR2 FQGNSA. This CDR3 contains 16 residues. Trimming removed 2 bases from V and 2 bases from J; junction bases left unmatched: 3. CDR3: CASSLRLAGLTDTQYF. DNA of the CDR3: TGTGCCAGCAGCTTACGACTAGCGGGGCTCACAGATACGCAGTATTTT.

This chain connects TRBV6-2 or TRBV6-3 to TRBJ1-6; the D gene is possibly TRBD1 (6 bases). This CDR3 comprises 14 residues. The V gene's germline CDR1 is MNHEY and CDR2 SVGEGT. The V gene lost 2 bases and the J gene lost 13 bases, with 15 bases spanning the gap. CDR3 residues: CASSYGQLAVPLHF. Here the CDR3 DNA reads TGTGCCAGCAGTTACGGACAGCTCGCCGTCCCCCTCCACTTT.

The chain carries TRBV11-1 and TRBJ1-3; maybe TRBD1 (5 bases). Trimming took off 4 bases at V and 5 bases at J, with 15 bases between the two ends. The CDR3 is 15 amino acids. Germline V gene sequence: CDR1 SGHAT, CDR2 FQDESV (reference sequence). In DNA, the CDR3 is TGTGCCAGCAGCTCCAGACAGTCTACCCGAAACACCATATATTTT. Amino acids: CASSSRQSTRNTIYF. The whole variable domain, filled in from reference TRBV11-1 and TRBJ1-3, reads EAEVAQSPRYKITEKSQAVAFWCDPISGHATLYWYRQILGQGPELLVQFQDESVVDDSQLPKDRFSAERLKGVDSTLKIQPAELGDSAMYLCASSSRQSTRNTIYFGEGSWLTVV.

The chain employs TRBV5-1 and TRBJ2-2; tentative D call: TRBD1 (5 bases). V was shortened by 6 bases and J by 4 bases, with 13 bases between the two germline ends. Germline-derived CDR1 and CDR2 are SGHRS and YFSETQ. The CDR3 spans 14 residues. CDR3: CASIPGSGTGELFF. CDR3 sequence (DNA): TGCGCCAGCATTCCAGGGTCTGGCACCGGGGAGCTGTTTTTT.

The CDR3: CASSYPDQGAKQPQHF. Here the CDR3 DNA reads TGTGCCAGCAGTTACCCGGATCAGGGGGCTAAGCAGCCCCAGCATTTT. The V and J genes are TRBV6-2 or TRBV6-3 and TRBJ1-5; 8 bases agree with TRBD1. This CDR3 has 16 amino acids. CDR1 is MNHEY and CDR2 is SVGEGT in the germline V gene. The trim removed 2 bases at V and 7 bases at J, leaving 10 bases unmatched.

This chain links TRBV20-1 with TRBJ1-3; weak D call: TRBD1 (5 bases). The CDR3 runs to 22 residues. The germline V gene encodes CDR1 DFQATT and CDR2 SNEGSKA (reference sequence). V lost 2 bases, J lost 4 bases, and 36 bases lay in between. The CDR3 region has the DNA TGCAGTGCTAGAAACCCCCCTGCGGTAGACAGCCGGGGTCGGGTATTGGGAAACACCATATATTTT. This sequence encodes CSARNPPAVDSRGRVLGNTIYF.

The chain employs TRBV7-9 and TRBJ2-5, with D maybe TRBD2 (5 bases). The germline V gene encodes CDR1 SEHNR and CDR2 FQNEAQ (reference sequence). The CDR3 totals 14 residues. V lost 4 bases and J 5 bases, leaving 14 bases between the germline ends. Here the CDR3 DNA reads TGTGCCAGCAGCTCCGGGGTAGGCGTCGAGACCCAGTACTTC. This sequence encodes CASSSGVGVETQYF. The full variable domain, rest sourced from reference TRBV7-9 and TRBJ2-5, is DTGVSQNPRHKITKRGQNVTFRCDPISEHNRLYWYRQTLGQGPEFLTYFQNEAQLEKSRLLSDRFSAERPKGSFSTLEIQRTEQGDSAMYLCASSSGVGVETQYFGPGTRLLVL.